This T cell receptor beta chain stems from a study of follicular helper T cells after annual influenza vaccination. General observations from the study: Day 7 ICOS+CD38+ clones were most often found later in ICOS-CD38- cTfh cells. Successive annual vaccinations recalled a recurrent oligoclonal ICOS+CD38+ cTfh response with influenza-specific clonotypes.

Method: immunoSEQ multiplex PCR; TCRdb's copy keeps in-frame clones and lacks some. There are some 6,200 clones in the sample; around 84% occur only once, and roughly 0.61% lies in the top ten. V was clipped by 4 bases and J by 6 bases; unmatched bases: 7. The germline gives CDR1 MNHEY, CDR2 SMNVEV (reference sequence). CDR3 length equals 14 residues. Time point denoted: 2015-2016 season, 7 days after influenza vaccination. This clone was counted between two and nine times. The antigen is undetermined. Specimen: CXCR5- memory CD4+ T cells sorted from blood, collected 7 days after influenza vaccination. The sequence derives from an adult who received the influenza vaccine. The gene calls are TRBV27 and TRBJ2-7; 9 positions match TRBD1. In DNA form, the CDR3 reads TGTGCCAGCAGTTCCGGGACAGGGCTGGGCGAGCAGTACTTC. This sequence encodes CASSSGTGLGEQYF.